The source of this T cell receptor beta chain is a study of blood T cell repertoires in COVID-19. Overall study: Sources were T cells, B-cell-depleted T cells, or PBMCs; the material itself was cDNA or gDNA.

This CDR3 is built from 15 residues. The germline gives CDR1 MNHEY, CDR2 SVGAGI. V lost 5 bases to trimming and J lost 3 bases; unmatched junction nucleotides: 10. Which cohort a participant joined came from the clinical history participants gave. Original data processing: Reference gene primer amplification yielded estimated nucleated cell counts. Generated by immunoSEQ multiplex PCR, the TCRdb table keeps only in-frame clones and is missing some. V and J calls plus clone size are reproduced from that table; the DNA served to infer D and trimming. The sample consists of 250,000 to 300,000 clones, just over 90% of them appearing once.

Sequenced material: PBMCs or T cells enriched from blood (not recorded which). The rearrangement links TRBV6-5 to TRBJ2-7; 7 bases are shared with TRBD1. The receptor's source is a woman aged 40 to 49 with acute COVID-19. CDR3 in amino acids: CASSRDSPEIYEQYF. The CDR3, as DNA: TGTGCCAGCAGTAGGGACAGCCCGGAGATCTACGAGCAGTACTTC.